This TCR beta chain emerged from a study of vaccination effects on CD4 cells after COVID-19. Findings and caveats of the study: In vaccinees who were healthy, merely 1 out of 255 vaccine-induced clones cross-reacted with common cold coronaviruses.

Following culture for more than 9 days, CD4+ T cells were isolated. All participants had two doses of either the BNT162b2 or mRNA-1273 vaccine. Among the vaccine recipients, none had a prior SARS-CoV-2 infection, and nucleocapsid antibodies were negative. Half-medium changes using IL-2 medium occurred on days 3 and 7. In regard to this clone: Its target is unknown.

CDR1 and CDR2 from the germline V gene are MDHEN and SYDVKM. The length of the CDR3 is 12 residues. V was pared by 1 base and J by 5 bases, with 6 bases between. TCRdb's table, derived via immunoSEQ multiplex PCR, lists solely in-frame clones and lacks some. Among 66,000 or so clones, approximately 80% were seen once, and the ten largest hold about 2.5%. The clonotype comes from a human donor who received a COVID-19 vaccine. Sequenced here: CD4+ T cells from PBMCs cultured without peptide, sampled after COVID-19 vaccination. The chain recombines TRBV28 with TRBJ2-7; possibly TRBD2 for D (5 bases). The CDR3 nucleotides are TGTGCCAGCAGTTTATCCGGGAACGAGCAGTACGTC. It translates to CASSLSGNEQYV.